The following is a T cell receptor (beta chain) sequence with its context. The antigen is not known. The gene symbols are mouse symbols. The sequenced fragment ends 4 residues before the CDR3 boundary, so the rest is inferred from the germline J gene. Extraction and reverse transcription of RNA yielded cDNA as the sequencing template. Only in-frame clones appear in the TCRdb table, and some are missing; sequencing was by immunoSEQ multiplex PCR. The repertoire consists of more than 250,000 clones, none detected only once. CDR3 size: 16 residues. V was clipped by 0 bases and J by 4 bases, with 13 bases between them. Germline CDR1 and CDR2: NSHNY and SYGAGN. The source of the sample is a study of CD8+ T cells in alopecia areata. Across the study: Grafts of skin from C3H/HeJ donors aged roughly 6-12 months with spontaneous alopecia went to female C3H/HeJ mice aged about 6-10 weeks. Regarding the study as a whole: Whereas mice showed it more clearly, TCR sharing across patients was murkier, possibly because of HLA. Clonality exceeded that of normal scalp in lesional scalp, most notably in alopecia totalis/universalis.

The study sorted pooled cutaneous lymph node cells by CD4, CD8alpha, NKG2D, NKG2ACE and other markers. The chain is built from TRBV13-1 and TRBJ2-2; tentative D call: TRBD1 (7 bases). The sequencing input was CD4+ T cells sorted from a lymph node. The source is a C3H/HeJ mouse with alopecia areata. Strain haplotype (MHC): H2-k. CDR3 DNA (partial): TGTGCCAGCAGTGATGCGAGGGGGCACAGCACCGGG. Translating it yields CASSDARGHSTG. The full CDR3 protein is CASSDARGHSTGQLYF.